Sequencing of this T cell receptor (beta chain) was carried out in a study of blood T cell repertoires in COVID-19. Study background: Both acute and convalescent COVID-19 samples were obtained from the United States, Italy and Spain. The cDNA or gDNA used as material had been derived from T cells, B-cell-depleted T cells, or PBMCs.

Methods used by the authors: Using reference gene primer amplification, nucleated cell counts were estimated. Sequencing used immunoSEQ multiplex PCR; TCRdb keeps in-frame clones, though not all of them. V and J calls and clone size are copied from that table; D and trimming were computed from the DNA. Of around 84,000 clones listed, around 78% are singletons. Seattle patients were enrolled while actively infected and followed longitudinally. V shed 4 bases, J shed 0 bases, and the junction held 7 bases outside the gene matches. The CDR3 is made up of 16 amino acids. The germline V gene has CDR1 SGHKS and CDR2 YYEKEE (reference sequence).

Sequenced input: peripheral blood. The receptor's source is a man in his sixties with COVID-19, enrolled during active disease. V and J are TRBV5-5 and TRBJ2-3, with 8 positions matching TRBD1. The CDR3 DNA is TGTGCCAGCAGCAGGGGGACAGGTGCTAGCACAGATACGCAGTATTTT. Translating gives CASSRGTGASTDTQYF. The full variable domain, completed using reference TRBV5-5 and TRBJ2-3, is DAGVTQSPTHLIKTRGQQVTLRCSPISGHKSVSWYQQVLGQGPQFIFQYYEKEERGRGNFPDRFSARQFPNYSSELNVNALLLGDSALYLCASSRGTGASTDTQYFGPGTRLTVL.